This is a list of T cell receptor beta chains from one sample in a study of PD-1 and CTLA-4 blockade in melanoma. The protocol was immunoSEQ multiplex PCR, while the TCRdb copy is restricted to in-frame clones and leaves out a portion. This repertoire shows 20,000 or so clones, around 88% found once; its top ten account for 7.8%. Specimen: CD8+ T cells from peripheral blood, collected before anti-PD-1 treatment. All receptors derive from a human donor with melanoma. CDR3s leave out the opening cysteine and the closing phenylalanine or tryptophan.

j_gene,v_gene,CDR3aa
TRBJ1-5,TRBV5-1,ASSLRGAWDQPQH
TRBJ2-7,TRBV5-6,ASSLVGTEQY
TRBJ1-1,TRBV7-9,ASSLAPEAF
TRBJ2-3,TRBV30,AWSAGSTDTQY
TRBJ2-2,TRBV7-8,ASTPSGPTGGELF
TRBJ2-7,TRBV20-1,SASSGLRGTYEQY
TRBJ1-1,TRBV7-9,ASSATGGKLTEAF
TRBJ2-7,TRBV21-1,ASSKLRDGPYEQY
TRBJ2-7,TRBV7-9,ASSLGTGGIYEQY
TRBJ2-7,TRBV6-6,ASSYSTSYEQY
TRBJ1-2,TRBV7-4,ASSLRIVFRKSGYT
TRBJ1-1,TRBV9,ASSAGRGTEAF
TRBJ2-5,TRBV7-6,ASRASGDGQETQY
TRBJ1-5,TRBV6-6,ASSYTVSNQPQH
TRBJ2-6,TRBV5-6,ASSPQGSGANVLT
TRBJ2-7,TRBV9,ASSVGGEGYEQY
TRBJ1-5,TRBV19,ASSIDGGNQPQH
TRBJ2-5,TRBV28,ASSLVEETQY
TRBJ1-5,TRBV27,ASRSLDFRGVQPQH
TRBJ1-2,TRBV28,ASSPLDGSVYGYT
TRBJ2-7,TRBV27,ASSLSAGPNYEQY
TRBJ2-7,TRBV28,ASSLEGSYEQY
TRBJ1-3,TRBV6-1,ASSEGRIKSGDTIY
TRBJ2-1,TRBV4-3,ASSLWTGAYNEQF
TRBJ2-7,TRBV29-1,SVDVPGIIPYEQY
TRBJ2-5,TRBV11-2,ASSSAGGTEQETQY
TRBJ1-3,TRBV4-2,ASSASGNTIY
TRBJ2-7,TRBV2,ASSTGTSYEQY
TRBJ2-1,TRBV27,ASSLFALAGVDEQF
TRBJ1-1,TRBV6-5,ASSGGDTEAF
TRBJ1-2,TRBV15,ATSGPAWEGYGYT
TRBJ2-1,TRBV6-5,ASSYFGGSGNEQF
TRBJ2-5,TRBV5-4,ASSPLDLAGLAGEETQY
TRBJ1-4,TRBV19,ASSMEPATNEKLF
TRBJ1-6,TRBV4-2,ASSQEFTLNSPLH
TRBJ2-7,TRBV27,ASSLGTGGINEQY
TRBJ1-1,TRBV11-2,ASSTGTGGGTEAF
TRBJ2-7,TRBV7-6,ASSTETGIQYEQY